Below are 27 T cell receptor beta chains sequenced from a single sample in a study of blood T cells in healthy people across ages. Sample-barcoded 5' priming and a J-beta primer mix drove a second PCR of about 6 to 12 cycles. TCRdb used MiXCR to reprocess the 5' RACE reads, holding one entry per CDR3 protein. The sample has around 1,000,000 distinct CDR3 sequences, approximately 25% seen once. These same records also appear under a second study, on T cells of mothers and their children.

The sample taken for sequencing was blood. Receptors were obtained from a girl aged 2 to 10 in good health.

This chain connects TRBV21-1 to TRBJ2-5; TRBD2 reflects the table's D call only, with no check against the DNA. The DNA matches TRBJ2-1 better at its end, which makes the J call doubtful. TRBV21-1 is labeled a pseudogene. There are 17 residues in the CDR3. The CDR3 protein is CASSSSSVGKRCNEQFF. DNA of the CDR3: TGTGCCAGCAGCTCCTCCTCGGTGGGTAAACGGTGCAATGAGCAGTTCTTC.

Here the CDR3 DNA reads TGTGCCAGCAGGCGCCTCCGGTCTTCCCTTCCCTCCCTCGGGCAGTACTTC. Translating gives CASRRLRSSLPSLGQYF. The V gene is TRBV6-2 or TRBV6-3, the J gene TRBJ2-7; D not certain. V was clipped by 6 bases and J by 9 bases, with 30 bases between them. Germline CDR1 and CDR2: MNHEY and SVGEGT. This CDR3 has 17 residues.

The chain uses TRBV7-9 and TRBJ1-1; D possibly corresponds to TRBD1 (5 bases). CDR3 length: 13 residues. Germline-derived CDR1 and CDR2 are SEHNR and FQNEAQ (reference sequence). V was trimmed by 10 bases and J by 1 base, leaving 13 bases between them. CDR3 loop: CAIPREQNTEAFF. Here the CDR3 DNA reads TGTGCCATCCCCAGGGAGCAGAACACTGAAGCTTTCTTT.

The chain employs TRBV27 and TRBJ1-5; perhaps TRBD1 as D (6 bases). Germline CDR1 and CDR2: MNHEY and SMNVEV (reference sequence). The CDR3 loop spans 16 amino acids. The ends were cut back, 2 bases at V and 6 bases at J, with 17 bases in the middle. In DNA form, the CDR3 reads TGTGCCAGCAGTTTAATTATAGGGGGTTCGTTTCAGCCCCAGCATTTT. Encoded protein: CASSLIIGGSFQPQHF.

The chain recombines TRBV9 with TRBJ2-1, with TRBD2 matching 9 bases. V shed 0 bases and J 6 bases; nucleotides not matched to a gene: 1. Germline V gene lookup returns CDR1 SGDLS and CDR2 YYNGEE. The CDR3 is 14 amino acids. The CDR3 reads CASSVDSGGNEQFF. The DNA of the CDR3 is TGTGCCAGCAGCGTAGATAGCGGGGGCAATGAGCAGTTCTTC.

J is TRBJ2-1 and V is TRBV4-3, with unresolved D. The CDR3 is 14 amino acids. V lost 1 base, J lost 6 bases, and 10 bases lay in between. In germline, CDR1 is LGHNA, CDR2 YSLEER. The CDR3 loop reads CASSQVLRSNEQFF. CDR3 coding DNA: TGCGCCAGCAGCCAAGTATTAAGATCCAATGAGCAGTTCTTC.

This clonotype showed up just a few times. As DNA, the CDR3 is TGTGCCAGCAGCCAAGAACTGGGGACCTACAATGAGCAGTTCTTC. This codes for CASSQELGTYNEQFF. The rearrangement joins TRBV3-1 to TRBJ2-1; D is unclear. V lost 0 bases, J lost 2 bases, and 8 bases lay in between. Germline CDR1 LGHDT, CDR2 YNNKEL (reference sequence). This CDR3 contains 15 residues.

This clonotype has only a few counts. This chain joins TRBV7-2 and TRBJ2-3, with D uncertain. V dropped 4 bases and J dropped 0 bases, with 11 bases sitting between them. The germline V gene encodes CDR1 SGHTA and CDR2 FQGNSA. This CDR3 comprises 15 residues. The CDR3 protein is CASSYTVPSTDTQYF. CDR3 sequence (DNA): TGTGCCAGCAGCTACACCGTCCCTAGCACAGATACGCAGTATTTT.

This CDR3 is CSAISPAGAYEQYF. The CDR3 coding sequence is TGCAGTGCCATAAGTCCCGCCGGTGCCTACGAGCAGTACTTC. The chain uses TRBV20-1 and TRBJ2-5; no definite D call. The J call may be faulty, since TRBJ2-7 better matches the DNA end. Looked up from germline, CDR1 is DFQATT and CDR2 is SNEGSKA (reference sequence). This CDR3 has 14 amino acids.

This clonotype was detected only a few times. This sequence joins TRBV7-2 and TRBJ2-7; D might be TRBD2 (5 bases). Germline assignment: CDR1 SGHTA and CDR2 FQGNSA. Trimming took off 6 bases at V and 2 bases at J, with 14 bases between the two ends. The CDR3 runs to 14 residues. For the CDR3, the DNA is TGTGCCAGCAGTTTACTTCCGGAGGCCTACGAGCAGTACTTC. Protein sequence: CASSLLPEAYEQYF.

This clonotype was detected a few times. Likely a read error: the CDR3 ends without its conserved phenylalanine or tryptophan. J is TRBJ2-5 and V is TRBV11-2, with D hard to call. The end of the DNA aligns better with TRBJ2-7, so the J call may be wrong. Germline assignment: CDR1 SGHAT and CDR2 FQNNGV. There are 11 residues in the CDR3. The CDR3, as DNA: TGTGCCAGCAGCTTCGACGTCGAGCAGTACCTC. Protein sequence: CASSFDVEQYL.

In this sample, this clonotype turned up a few times. The V call is TRBV6-5, the J call TRBJ1-5; maybe TRBD1 (6 bases). Trimming removed 2 bases at V and 1 base at J, with 15 bases between. Germline lookup yields CDR1 MNHEY and CDR2 SVGAGI. CDR3 size: 17 residues. CDR3 coding DNA: TGTGCCAGCAGTTACACGGGGGGCAGGGTCAGCAATCAGCCCCAGCATTTT. It is translated as CASSYTGGRVSNQPQHF.

This clonotype was detected a few times. The chain has TRBV7-2 and TRBJ2-5; TRBD2 matches 9 bases. The better agreement between TRBJ2-7 and the DNA end casts doubt on the J call. This CDR3 is 15 amino acids long. The germline gives CDR1 SGHTA, CDR2 FQGNSA. The CDR3 region is CASSLGLAPHYEQYF. The CDR3 nucleotides are TGTGCCAGCAGCTTGGGACTAGCACCTCACTACGAGCAGTACTTC.

In this sample, this clonotype turned up a few times. At one end the junction does not follow the germline gene, possibly because of a read error. V usage is TRBV7-2 and J usage is TRBJ1-5; D unclear. This CDR3 spans 13 amino acids. Germline lookup yields CDR1 SGHTA and CDR2 FQGNSA. DNA for the CDR3: TGTGCCAGCAGCTTAGTTGGTAATCAGCTCCAGCATTTT. Amino acids: CASSLVGNQLQHF.

This clonotype has a count of ten or more. The chain carries TRBV9 and TRBJ2-1; D may be TRBD2 (6 bases). This CDR3 has 14 amino acids. Trimming cost V 0 bases and J 6 bases, with 10 bases left between them. From germline, CDR1 is SGDLS and CDR2 YYNGEE. CDR3: CASSVAGDGNEQFF. The CDR3 DNA sequence: TGTGCCAGCAGCGTAGCGGGAGATGGCAATGAGCAGTTCTTC. The full variable domain, rest sourced from reference TRBV9 and TRBJ2-1, is DSGVTQTPKHLITATGQRVTLRCSPRSGDLSVYWYQQSLDQGLQFLIQYYNGEERAKGNILERFSAQQFPDLHSELNLSSLELGDSALYFCASSVAGDGNEQFFGPGTRLTVL.

This clonotype was observed a few times. The chain combines TRBV12-3 or TRBV12-4 with TRBJ2-3; weak D call: TRBD2 (5 bases). V lost 7 bases to trimming and J lost 2 bases, with 10 bases between them. The CDR3 consists of 13 residues. CDR3 sequence: CASTMRATDTQYF. The CDR3, as DNA: TGTGCCAGCACCATGAGGGCCACAGATACGCAGTATTTT.

This clonotype was detected only a few times. This chain joins TRBV4-1 and TRBJ1-1; D is possibly TRBD1 (6 bases). This CDR3 contains 13 residues. Trimming stripped 4 bases from V and 6 bases from J, with 12 bases between. The germline CDR1 and CDR2 sequences are MGHRA and YSYEKL. The CDR3 protein is CASSLNQGSEAFF. CDR3 sequence (DNA): TGCGCCAGCAGCCTGAACCAGGGGTCTGAAGCTTTCTTT.

This clonotype was found once. The chain links TRBV29-1 to TRBJ2-5; D is unclear. The CDR3 totals 12 residues. Trimming removed 4 bases from V and 3 bases from J, with 9 bases in between. CDR1 SQVTM and CDR2 ANQGSEA come from the germline V gene. The DNA of the CDR3 is TGCAGCGTTGTGGCAGACAAAGAGACCCAGTACTTC. It yields the protein CSVVADKETQYF.

This clonotype has only one observation. The chain is built from TRBV29-1 and TRBJ2-7; maybe TRBD1 (6 bases). V lost 6 bases and J 0 bases, leaving 12 bases between the germline ends. The germline V gene encodes CDR1 SQVTM and CDR2 ANQGSEA. The CDR3 sequence is 13 residues long. The CDR3 sequence: CSVDDRNSYEQYF. CDR3 sequence (DNA): TGCAGCGTCGATGACAGGAACTCCTACGAGCAGTACTTC.

The rearrangement uses TRBV10-3 and TRBJ2-3, with TRBD1 as a possible D gene (5 bases). Trimming pared 8 bases from V and 0 bases from J, leaving 21 bases between. CDR3 length: 17 residues. Germline V gene lookup returns CDR1 ENHRY and CDR2 SYGVKD. CDR3 bases: TGTGCCATCCAATCGATACTGGGGCAGTCTAGCACAGATACGCAGTATTTT. Translated, it gives CAIQSILGQSSTDTQYF.

This clonotype has just a few counts. The chain couples TRBV7-9 to TRBJ2-5, with a possible D match to TRBD1 (6 bases). The last part of the DNA fits TRBJ2-1 better; the J call may be wrong. CDR3 length: 15 residues. Per germline, CDR1 SEHNR and CDR2 FQNEAQ (reference sequence). The CDR3 protein is CASSFTGGEHNEQFF. The DNA of the CDR3 is TGTGCCAGCAGCTTTACTGGGGGCGAACACAATGAGCAGTTCTTC.

CDR3 coding DNA: TGTGCCAGCAGACGGACTAGCGGGGGCTCTGGGGCCAACGTCCTGACTTTC. The encoded protein is CASRRTSGGSGANVLTF. V usage is TRBV6-1 and J usage is TRBJ2-6; 13 bases fit TRBD2. V lost 6 bases to trimming and J lost 0 bases; unmatched junction nucleotides: 2. CDR3 size: 17 residues. Germline V gives CDR1 MNHNS, CDR2 SASEGT.

V gene TRBV9 combines with J gene TRBJ2-7; possibly TRBD1 or TRBD2 for D (5 bases each). V dropped 5 bases and J dropped 6 bases, with 12 bases sitting between them. Germline V gives CDR1 SGDLS, CDR2 YYNGEE. The CDR3 runs to 12 residues. The CDR3 sequence: CASRGVGSEQYF. The CDR3 coding sequence is TGTGCCAGCAGGGGGGTTGGTTCCGAGCAGTACTTC.

V and J are TRBV29-1 and TRBJ2-1; 9 bases agree with TRBD2. The J segment lost 4 bases and the V segment lost 4 bases, leaving 5 bases of the junction unmatched. Per the germline V gene, CDR1 is SQVTM and CDR2 is ANQGSEA. This CDR3 contains 14 residues. The CDR3 DNA reads TGCAGCGTTGCGGGAGCGGGGGGATACAATGAGCAGTTCTTC. Translating gives CSVAGAGGYNEQFF.

J is TRBJ2-1 and V is TRBV9, with 11 bases identical to TRBD2. The germline gives CDR1 SGDLS, CDR2 YYNGEE. This CDR3 has 14 residues. The V and J ends lost 4 bases and 10 bases, in that order; junction bases with no gene match: 7. The CDR3 DNA reads TGTGCCAGCAGCCCAGGGACTAGCGGCCGCGAGCAGTTCTTC. Protein sequence: CASSPGTSGREQFF.

The chain couples TRBV15 to TRBJ1-5; 7 nucleotides match TRBD1. Losses at the gene ends were 6 bases for V and 4 bases for J; bases not matched to a gene: 9. Germline V gene sequence: CDR1 LNHNV, CDR2 YYDKDF (reference sequence). CDR3 length: 15 residues. Here the CDR3 reads CATSPNRGPNQPQHF. In nucleotides, the CDR3 is TGTGCCACCAGTCCTAACAGGGGTCCGAATCAGCCCCAGCATTTT.

This clonotype appeared a few times. The chain carries TRBV28 and TRBJ2-5, with D possibly TRBD2 on 5 matching bases. The J call may be faulty, since TRBJ2-7 better matches the DNA end. Germline CDR1 reads MDHEN; CDR2 reads SYDVKM. The CDR3 is made up of 14 amino acids. The CDR3 DNA sequence: TGTGCCAGCAGTACCTTCCCCGGGGACTACGAGCAGTACTTC. It encodes CASSTFPGDYEQYF.